This T cell receptor (beta chain) came from a study of blood T cell repertoires in COVID-19. Study background: The samples span acute and convalescent COVID-19 from the United States, Italy and Spain. Sources were T cells, B-cell-depleted T cells, or PBMCs; the material itself was cDNA or gDNA.

Points on this clone: The sample carries other DNA sequences with the same CDR3.

The germline V gene has CDR1 LNHDA and CDR2 SQIVND (reference sequence). This CDR3 is 15 amino acids long. V lost 5 bases and J lost 5; bases outside the gene matches: 9. Authors' data handling: Using reference gene primer amplification, nucleated cell counts were estimated. Using immunoSEQ multiplex PCR, the repertoire was profiled, and TCRdb retains in-frame clones only, with some absent. That table supplies the V and J calls and clone size; D and trimming were determined from the DNA. The profile shows about 200,000 clones, over 75% of them singletons. The TCR originated in a man older than 75 with acute or convalescent COVID-19. The chain couples TRBV19 to TRBJ2-1, with 7 bases fitting TRBD2. Sequences were obtained from peripheral blood. CDR3: CASSRLAATNNEQFF. The CDR3 region has the DNA TGTGCCAGTAGTCGGCTAGCGGCAACCAACAATGAGCAGTTCTTC.